The source of this T cell receptor beta chain is a study of T cell clusters in autoimmune cytopenias. Regarding the study as a whole: Exclusive TRB clusters were about 3-fold more numerous in healthy donors than in active autoimmune hepatitis.

One tube held mixed TRB-A and TRB-B primer pools for touch-down PCR. From the multiplex PCR reads, TCRdb lists one entry per CDR3 protein and no DNA. The table for this sample gives under 14,000 distinct CDR3 sequences. On this clonotype itself: The target antigen is unknown.

This CDR3 has 14 amino acids. Germline V gives CDR1 MNHEY, CDR2 SVGEGT. Some 40,000 genome equivalents of blood DNA were amplified for TRB. These records were also assigned to another study, of T cell repertoires in aging, cancer and after chemotherapy. That study adds: Over several months to years, re-sampled healthy donor repertoires clearly shared clones. The whole study produced a dataset of roughly 8.6 million TCR reads.

The sample taken for sequencing was peripheral blood. This chain joins TRBV6-2 or TRBV6-3 and TRBJ2-1. This receptor was obtained from a human donor in good health. CDR3 sequence: CASSYLNSYNEQFF.